This T cell receptor beta chain was sequenced during a study of Ad26.COV2.S vaccination and SARS-CoV-2 variants. General observations from the study: Total T cell responses were possibly underestimated by TCR breadth and depth analyses.

The repertoire was sequenced with immunoSEQ multiplex PCR; TCRdb's copy has only in-frame clones and lacks some. The table has fewer than 400,000 clones, 88% seen once; the top ten hold more than 3%. This CDR3 region has 12 residues. The germline V gene has CDR1 SGHAT and CDR2 FQNNGV. With 5 bases removed from V and 3 bases from J, the gap between germline ends came to 8 bases. On this clone itself: Its antigen is currently unknown.

The treatment: roughly 18 received Ad26.COV2.S at low or high dose, single or two shots; roughly 5 received placebo; per-sample allocation not given. Sampling took place 63 days after the first vaccine or placebo injection. The TCR originated in a person between 18 and 59 years old who received the Ad26.COV2.S COVID-19 vaccine or a placebo. V is TRBV11-2 and J is TRBJ2-7; no clear D gene. The material sequenced was peripheral blood, taken in a trial of Ad26.COV2.S vaccine versus placebo. The CDR3: CASSPRYYEQYF. The CDR3 region has the DNA TGTGCCAGCAGCCCTAGATACTACGAGCAGTACTTC.